This T cell receptor beta chain was profiled in a study of vaccination and CD4 T cells after COVID-19. Study at large: The study drew post-COVID samples a median approximately 100 days after diagnosis (range 35 to 161). Findings and caveats of the study: The median proportion of reactive clones detected only post-vaccination in convalescent patients was 85% to 90%.

CD4+ T cells that had been cultured provided DNA sequenced with the Oncomine TCR Beta short-read assay. TCRdb ran MiXCR on the PCR reads and lists one entry per CDR3 protein. The table has roughly 16,000 distinct CDR3 sequences, less than 65% seen once. This CDR3 spans 15 amino acids. The germline CDR1 and CDR2 sequences are ENHRY and SYGVKD. Trimming took 7 bases from V and 8 from J; bases not matched to a gene: 11. This clonotype was counted between two and nine times. Its antigen remains unidentified. The treatment: roughly ten-day PBMC culture with coronavirus spike peptide pools or control peptides (ViraFEST assay). Wells that each held a few million PBMCs were cultured with roughly 9.5 IU/ml IL-2 and about 9.8 ug/ml peptide pools.

The sample was cultured CD4+ T cells from blood, taken after SARS-CoV-2 vaccination. The rearrangement uses TRBV10-3 and TRBJ2-2; 9 bases are a match to TRBD2. The TCR originated in a human donor with COVID-19. In DNA form, the CDR3 reads TGTGCCATCACCGGCGGCGGGGGGGCCTCAGGGGAGCTGTTTTTT. Its translation: CAITGGGGASGELFF.